Listed here is a single T cell receptor (beta chain). The V gene's germline CDR1 is MNHNS and CDR2 SASEGT. This CDR3 spans 13 amino acids. J gave up 8 bases and V 5 bases, and 8 bases lay outside the gene matches. The data are from a study of CD8 T cells in ankylosing spondylitis. One entry per CDR3 protein, called by TCRdb with MiXCR from the 5' RACE reads. The sample includes about 300,000 distinct CDR3 sequences, around 20% of them seen just once. V is TRBV6-1 and J is TRBJ1-2; 7 nucleotides agree with TRBD1. The sample taken for sequencing was blood, either unsorted or a sorted T cell fraction (not recorded which). The source is a female donor with ankylosing spondylitis or in good health (not recorded which). CDR3 loop: CASSRTGPRGYTF. The CDR3 DNA reads TGTGCCAGCAGTAGGACAGGTCCGAGGGGCTACACCTTC.